This TCR beta chain was sequenced for a study of CD8 T cell repertoires and HIV-1 epitope variants. Looking at the study overall: 1M T cells were kept uncultured as a baseline.

Produced via immunoSEQ multiplex PCR; TCRdb's table is partial and in-frame only. The sample has 5,000 to 6,500 clones; 60% to 75% are singletons. A remark on this clone: The antigen is unknown. The junction departs from the called germline gene at one end, perhaps through a read error.

Material for sequencing was cultured CD8+ T cells derived from PBMCs. This receptor was obtained from a male donor with HIV.

CDR3: CASSPLGTYTQYF. The CDR3 coding sequence is TGTGCCAGTAGTCCCCTTGGCACATATACGCAGTATTTT. The genes are TRBV19 and TRBJ2-3; D is undetermined. This CDR3 contains 13 residues. Germline loops: CDR1 LNHDA, CDR2 SQIVND (reference sequence).